Shown below are 14 T cell receptor beta chains from a single sample sequenced in a study of blood T cell repertoires in COVID-19. Assay: immunoSEQ multiplex PCR; the TCRdb copy retains only in-frame clones and omits some. The repertoire includes approximately 300,000 clones, nearly 90% of them detected once, and roughly 1% sits in the top ten. Sequencing used peripheral blood. The receptors were sampled from a woman aged 40-49 years with COVID-19, enrolled during active disease.

The rearrangement links TRBV5-1 to TRBJ2-7; TRBD1 agrees at 9 bases. The germline CDR1 and CDR2 sequences are SGHRS and YFSETQ. This CDR3 spans 13 amino acids. V dropped 6 bases and J dropped 5; count of bases not matched to a gene: 6. The CDR3 protein is CASTGTGSHEQYF. CDR3 bases: TGCGCCAGCACCGGGACAGGGAGCCACGAGCAGTACTTC.

The DNA for the CDR3 is TGTGCCAGTGGACAGGGCGAAGAGACCCAGTACTTC. As protein: CASGQGEETQYF. The rearrangement joins TRBV28 to TRBJ2-5; 8 bases match TRBD1. The germline V gene encodes CDR1 MDHEN and CDR2 SYDVKM. CDR3 size: 12 residues. The V segment lost 9 bases and the J segment 3 bases; nucleotides outside the gene matches: 3.

The chain is built from TRBV5-6 and TRBJ1-3; no clear D. Germline CDR1 is SGHDT and CDR2 is YYEEEE. This CDR3 contains 13 residues. The V end was cut by 4 bases, the J end by 4 bases, with 9 bases between. In DNA form, the CDR3 reads TGTGCCAGCAGCCCGCCGGGAGGAAACACCATATATTTT. This codes for CASSPPGGNTIYF.

This chain joins TRBV6-5 and TRBJ1-1, with D tentatively TRBD1 (5 bases). Trimming removed 6 bases at V and 3 bases at J, with 14 bases between. The CDR3 spans 14 residues. Per germline, CDR1 MNHEY and CDR2 SVGAGI. In nucleotides, the CDR3 is TGTGCCAGCAGACCTCCTCGGGGGTACACTGAAGCTTTCTTT. Translation: CASRPPRGYTEAFF.

This clone was seen just once. V usage is TRBV19 and J usage is TRBJ2-2, with 8 bases that match TRBD2. With 5 bases clipped from V and 5 bases from J, the junction kept 10 bases outside the gene matches. The CDR3 consists of 16 residues. Per the germline V gene, CDR1 is LNHDA and CDR2 is SQIVND (reference sequence). As DNA, the CDR3 is TGTGCCAGTAGTTTTCTAGCGGGTGGAGGAACCGGGGAGCTGTTTTTT. Its translation: CASSFLAGGGTGELFF.

The gene calls are TRBV27 and TRBJ2-7; 10 bases are a match to TRBD2. The junction had 8 bases not matched to a gene; V was cut back by 3 bases and J by 6 bases. Germline CDR1 and CDR2: MNHEY and SMNVEV (reference sequence). The CDR3 totals 15 residues. The DNA for the CDR3 is TGTGCCAGCAGTTTTGCTAGCGGGAGTAGTAGCGAGCAGTACTTC. Its protein is CASSFASGSSSEQYF.

This clone was counted a few times. This rearrangement joins TRBV2 to TRBJ1-3, with D possibly matching TRBD1 (5 bases). CDR3 size: 17 residues. Trimming took off 3 bases at V and 1 base at J, with 16 bases between the two ends. Germline V gives CDR1 SNHLY, CDR2 FYNNEI. The CDR3 nucleotides read TGTGCCAGCAGTGAGCTTTGGAAGGACACATCTGGAAACACCATATATTTT. This sequence encodes CASSELWKDTSGNTIYF.

In this sample, this clone turned up once. The J gene is TRBJ2-7, the V gene TRBV10-3; D is undetermined. Trimming stripped 0 bases from V and 9 bases from J, with 6 bases between. CDR3 length: 11 amino acids. Germline lookup yields CDR1 ENHRY and CDR2 SYGVKD. CDR3 sequence: CAISESVRQYF. CDR3 coding DNA: TGTGCCATCAGTGAGTCTGTTAGGCAGTACTTC.

This rearrangement joins TRBV7-2 to TRBJ2-7; 9 nucleotides line up with TRBD1. The CDR3 covers 15 residues. V dropped 5 bases and J dropped 6; count of bases not matched to a gene: 11. Per the germline V gene, CDR1 is SGHTA and CDR2 is FQGNSA. CDR3 sequence reads: CASSPGGTGIGEQYF. CDR3 in DNA: TGTGCCAGCAGCCCAGGGGGGACAGGGATTGGCGAGCAGTACTTC.

CDR3 protein: CASSRDRAQPQHF. DNA of the CDR3: TGTGCCAGCAGCCGGGACAGGGCACAGCCCCAGCATTTT. This chain uses TRBV7-3 with TRBJ1-5; TRBD1 matches at 9 bases. The CDR3 loop spans 13 amino acids. Germline CDR1 reads SGHTA; CDR2 reads FQGTGA. After removal of 5 bases from V and 7 bases from J, the junction contained 3 bases not matched to a gene.

This clone was observed once. V is TRBV29-1 and J is TRBJ2-4; 7 bases fit TRBD1. CDR1 and CDR2 from the germline V gene are SQVTM and ANQGSEA. V gave up 0 bases and J gave up 8 bases; unmatched junction bases: 4. The CDR3 has 13 residues. CDR3 in DNA: TGCAGCGTTGAAGAAGCACAGGGGTACATTCAGTACTTC. This gives the protein CSVEEAQGYIQYF.

This clone was observed a handful of times. The genes are TRBV28 and TRBJ1-2, with D possibly TRBD1 on 6 matching bases. CDR3 length: 13 residues. Germline V CDR1 and CDR2: MDHEN, SYDVKM. The germline V and J ends were trimmed by 5 bases and 6 bases, with 13 bases remaining between them. CDR3 in DNA: TGTGCCAGCAGTCTCAGACAGGTTAATGGCTACACCTTC. It yields the protein CASSLRQVNGYTF.

The V and J genes are TRBV5-1 and TRBJ2-5; weak D call: TRBD1 (6 bases). Germline V gene lookup returns CDR1 SGHRS and CDR2 YFSETQ. CDR3 length: 14 residues. V lost 0 bases, J lost 1 base, and 7 bases lay in between. CDR3 protein: CASSLGTAQETQYF. In DNA, the CDR3 is TGCGCCAGCAGCTTGGGGACAGCCCAAGAGACCCAGTACTTC.

The chain links TRBV5-4 to TRBJ1-3, with TRBD1 matching over 7 bases. Germline values: CDR1 SGHNT, CDR2 YYREEE (reference sequence). V was clipped by 4 bases and J by 2 bases; unmatched bases: 9. This CDR3 is 16 amino acids long. Here the CDR3 DNA reads TGTGCCAGCAGCCGAGACCCCACAGGGGCTGGAAACACCATATATTTT. Translating gives CASSRDPTGAGNTIYF.